This T cell receptor beta chain was found in a study of CD8+ T cells in alopecia areata. The ends were cut back, 7 bases at V and 9 bases at J, with 15 bases in the middle. Germline lookup yields CDR1 MGHDK and CDR2 SYGVNS. The CDR3 is 13 residues long. After isolation, RNA underwent reverse transcription to generate cDNA as the sequencing template. Generated by immunoSEQ multiplex PCR, the TCRdb table keeps only in-frame clones and is missing some. The data show approximately 190,000 clones, 58% seen once. Treatment described: oral pan-JAK inhibitor, 5-10 mg twice daily. This sequence was found in a human donor with alopecia areata. This specimen consisted of CD4+ T cells sorted from blood, obtained at week 24, from a patient treated with tofacitinib. The V call is TRBV25-1, the J call TRBJ2-2; possibly TRBD2 for D (6 bases). The CDR3 region has the DNA TGTGCCAGCACTCCTCCTGGGGGGAGGGAGCTGTTTTTT. This translates into CASTPPGGRELFF.